Listed here are 9 T cell receptor beta chains from one sample, sequenced in a study of TIL therapy for anti-PD-1-resistant metastatic lung cancer. Sequencing used immunoSEQ v3. Generated by immunoSEQ multiplex PCR, the TCRdb table keeps only in-frame clones and is missing some. The sample lists approximately 87,000 clones, just over 65% occurring once. Time point denoted: pre-treatment sample, taken before nivolumab and TIL therapy. The tumor samples were excised metastases, mostly pleural nodules or supraclavicular lymph nodes. The input for sequencing was tumor tissue, taken at baseline. Receptors were obtained from a person aged 25-79 years with non-small cell lung cancer.

This CDR3 reads CASSSRGLEITGELFF. CDR3 sequence (DNA): TGCGCCAGCAGCTCGCGGGGACTAGAGATCACCGGGGAGCTGTTTTTT. The V gene is TRBV5-1, the J gene TRBJ2-2, with 8 bases matching TRBD2. CDR3 length: 16 amino acids. CDR1 and CDR2 from the germline V gene are SGHRS and YFSETQ. V dropped 3 bases and J dropped 4; count of bases not matched to a gene: 8. Full variable domain (rest looked up from reference TRBV5-1 and TRBJ2-2): KAGVTQTPRYLIKTRGQQVTLSCSPISGHRSVSWYQQTPGQGLQFLFEYFSETQRNKGNFPGRFSGRQFSNSRSEMNVSTLELGDSALYLCASSSRGLEITGELFFGEGSRLTVL.

Remarks on this clone: The identical CDR3 is also encoded by other nucleotide sequences in the sample. The chain links TRBV7-2 to TRBJ2-1; D is ambiguous. Germline V gene data show CDR1 as SGHTA and CDR2 as FQGNSA. This CDR3 contains 15 residues. The ends were cut back, 0 bases at V and 2 bases at J, with 8 bases in the middle. CDR3 in DNA: TGTGCCAGCAGCTTAGCGTCGGCAACCTACAATGAGCAGTTCTTC. Translation gives CASSLASATYNEQFF.

This sequence joins TRBV6-5 and TRBJ1-3; D call uncertain. Trimming took off 6 bases at V and 4 bases at J, with 4 bases between the two ends. The CDR3 has 11 residues. CDR1 is MNHEY, CDR2 SVGAGI, per germline. The CDR3 loop reads CASSRGNTIYF. In DNA, the CDR3 is TGTGCCAGCAGCCGAGGAAACACCATATATTTT.

The chain is built from TRBV10-2 and TRBJ2-1; 8 bases fit TRBD2. Germline-derived CDR1 and CDR2 are WSHSY and SAAADI. The CDR3 extends over 12 amino acids. J lost 9 bases, V lost 5 bases, and 3 bases had no gene match. The CDR3 region is CASSSGGAEQFF. The CDR3 nucleotides read TGCGCCAGCAGTTCGGGGGGGGCTGAGCAGTTCTTC.

This rearrangement joins TRBV4-2 to TRBJ2-7; 8 positions agree with TRBD2. The junction had 5 bases not matched to a gene; V was cut back by 0 bases and J by 4 bases. This CDR3 has 15 residues. Germline V gene lookup returns CDR1 LGHNA and CDR2 YNFKEQ. The CDR3: CASSQDRGGGYEQYF. Here the CDR3 DNA reads TGTGCCAGCAGCCAAGATCGGGGCGGGGGGTACGAGCAGTACTTC.

This clone has just one count. The chain carries TRBV9 and TRBJ1-2, with D perhaps TRBD1 (5 bases). Germline assignment: CDR1 SGDLS and CDR2 YYNGEE. CDR3 length equals 15 residues. V was clipped by 2 bases and J by 4 bases, with 15 bases between them. In DNA, the CDR3 is TGTGCCAGCAGCGTGCGGGAGGGACCCCTCTATGGCTACACCTTC. Translating it yields CASSVREGPLYGYTF.

The CDR3 DNA follows: TGCGCCAGCAGCCAAGAACAGGGCGGCACCGGGGAGCTGTTTTTT. Its protein is CASSQEQGGTGELFF. The J gene is TRBJ2-2, the V gene TRBV4-1, with D possibly matching TRBD1 (6 bases). This CDR3 has 15 residues. Germline V lookup: CDR1 MGHRA, CDR2 YSYEKL. The V gene lost 0 bases and the J gene lost 4 bases, with 9 bases spanning the gap.

The chain joins TRBV5-6 to TRBJ2-1, with D maybe TRBD1 (6 bases). Germline CDR1 reads SGHDT; CDR2 reads YYEEEE. Trimming took off 2 bases at V and 3 bases at J, with 9 bases between the two ends. The CDR3 totals 14 residues. The CDR3 bases are TGTGCCAGCAGCTTTTCAGGGGTCTACAATGAGCAGTTCTTC. This codes for CASSFSGVYNEQFF.

In its sample, this clone was seen a few times. The chain recombines TRBV6-6 with TRBJ2-5; no definite D call. From germline, CDR1 is MNHNY and CDR2 SVGAGI (reference sequence). The CDR3 runs to 13 residues. V dropped 6 bases and J dropped 1 base, with 9 bases sitting between them. This chain's CDR3 is CASSAQIQETQYF. The CDR3 bases are TGTGCCAGCAGCGCGCAAATCCAAGAGACCCAGTACTTC.